A selection of T cell receptor beta chains follows, all from one sample in a study of control samples from healthy donors and cancer patients. Repertoires were generated with immunoSEQ multiplex PCR, while TCRdb's copy carries only in-frame clones and drops some. Found here are about 82,000 clones, around 94% of them singletons; the top ten hold around 4.5%. Sequenced material: blood. These receptors were taken from a woman between 18 and 30 years old in good health. Each CDR3 is given with its conserved first and last residue. Each record gives: CDR3 protein, J gene, V gene.

CDR3: CASTAGPSNYGYTF
J: TRBJ1-2
V: TRBV9

CDR3: CASSQDRGGKLFF
J: TRBJ1-4
V: TRBV14

CDR3: CASSPGVSNQPQHF
J: TRBJ1-5
V: TRBV5-8

CDR3: CASSFSAMNTEAFF
J: TRBJ1-1
V: TRBV5-1

CDR3: CASSLTRTVSYNEQFF
J: TRBJ2-1
V: TRBV11-2

CDR3: CASSEERTSVLPREFADTQYF
J: TRBJ2-3
V: TRBV10-1

CDR3: CASSTRRVSGGHTDTQYF
J: TRBJ2-3
V: TRBV13

CDR3: CASSQVTGNSPLHF
J: TRBJ1-6
V: TRBV4-1

CDR3: CASSEATQGRNQPQHF
J: TRBJ1-5
V: TRBV28

CDR3: CASSYGTDNEKLFF
J: TRBJ1-4
V: TRBV6-6

CDR3: CASSERETQYF
J: TRBJ2-5
V: TRBV6-1

CDR3: CASSPTVGTEAFF
J: TRBJ1-1
V: TRBV4-3

CDR3: CASRRRGDYGYTF
J: TRBJ1-2
V: TRBV28

CDR3: CASSHRRQETDTQYF
J: TRBJ2-3
V: TRBV11-2

CDR3: CASSQRTGVRAFF
J: TRBJ1-1
V: TRBV4-3

CDR3: CASSTSGLGQGEKLFF
J: TRBJ1-4
V: TRBV28

CDR3: CASSSFYEQYF
J: TRBJ2-7
V: TRBV6-6

CDR3: CASSSPPHLHERMNTEAFF
J: TRBJ1-1
V: TRBV7-9

CDR3: CASSLRGGGEKLFF
J: TRBJ1-4
V: TRBV7-2

CDR3: CASSSAYEQYF
J: TRBJ2-7
V: TRBV28

CDR3: CASRGSGYNEQFF
J: TRBJ2-1
V: TRBV28

CDR3: CASSLGLAGVETQYF
J: TRBJ2-5
V: TRBV5-1

CDR3: CASSLEPTYEQFF
J: TRBJ2-1
V: TRBV19

CDR3: CASRGLAGSTGELFF
J: TRBJ2-2
V: TRBV7-6

CDR3: CASTLRDIRGNEQYF
J: TRBJ2-7
V: TRBV10-2

CDR3: CASSLQGAASGNTIYF
J: TRBJ1-3
V: TRBV7-2

CDR3: CASSTRGQGAGTDTQYF
J: TRBJ2-3
V: TRBV19

CDR3: CASSIVGQNQYF
J: TRBJ2-4
V: TRBV19

CDR3: CASSLIGNTEAFF
J: TRBJ1-1
V: TRBV12-3/TRBV12-4

CDR3: CASSFYLAGGRANGELFF
J: TRBJ2-2
V: TRBV7-9

CDR3: CASSFFSDEQFF
J: TRBJ2-1
V: TRBV7-2

CDR3: CASSLAVGGAYNEQFF
J: TRBJ2-1
V: TRBV7-8

CDR3: CASSIAGNTIYF
J: TRBJ1-3
V: TRBV19

CDR3: CASSQQIGKGEQYF
J: TRBJ2-7
V: TRBV11-2